One sample yielded the 2 T cell receptor beta chains listed below, sequenced in a study of cytomegalovirus exposure and HLA in healthy donors. The PCR employed 60 Vbeta primers together with 13 Jbeta primers. TCRdb's table, derived via immunoSEQ multiplex PCR, lists solely in-frame clones and lacks some. In the table there are about 120,000 clones, roughly 80% of which are singletons. Sequencing input: PBMCs. These receptors came from a woman aged 40 to 50 in good health and CMV-seropositive.

The rearrangement uses TRBV5-1 and TRBJ2-3; 8 bases align to TRBD2. The CDR3 is made up of 14 amino acids. Germline lookup yields CDR1 SGHRS and CDR2 YFSETQ. Trimming removed 9 bases from V and 3 bases from J; junction bases left unmatched: 9. CDR3 region: CATSPTSGTDTQYF. The DNA for the CDR3 is TGCGCCACGAGCCCTACTAGCGGTACAGATACGCAGTATTTT.

The table lists this clone with a few counts. The CDR3 region has the DNA TGTGCCAGCAGTTACTCGACAGGGCGGGACACTGAAGCTTTCTTT. Protein product: CASSYSTGRDTEAFF. V and J are TRBV6-5 and TRBJ1-1, with TRBD1 matching 7 bases. CDR3 size: 15 residues. Trimming cost V 0 bases and J 3 bases; bases outside gene matches: 4. Looked up from germline, CDR1 is MNHEY and CDR2 is SVGAGI.